Following are 25 T cell receptor beta chains from one sample sequenced in a study of Ad26.COV2.S vaccination and SARS-CoV-2 variants. As for treatment: around 19 received Ad26.COV2.S at low or high dose, single or two shots; several received placebo; per-sample allocation not given. Sample collection was performed on day 63 after the first vaccine or placebo injection. Repertoires were generated with immunoSEQ multiplex PCR, while TCRdb's copy carries only in-frame clones and drops some. The table lists some 640,000 clones, 70% to 90% of them singletons. The sample in question was peripheral blood, obtained in a trial of Ad26.COV2.S vaccine versus placebo. Every receptor here comes from a person between 18 and 65 years old who received the Ad26.COV2.S COVID-19 vaccine or a placebo.

V is TRBV12-3 or TRBV12-4 and J is TRBJ2-3; 7 bases fit TRBD1. The CDR3 contains 13 residues. V lost 6 bases, J lost 5 bases, and 5 bases stayed unmatched. The CDR3 nucleotides read TGTGCCAGCAGCCCAACAGGGGTAGATACGCAGTATTTT. Translated, it gives CASSPTGVDTQYF.

The chain recombines TRBV19 with TRBJ2-1; 7 bases agree with TRBD2. Germline CDR1 and CDR2: LNHDA and SQIVND (reference sequence). With 2 bases clipped from V and 0 bases from J, the junction kept 4 bases outside the gene matches. The CDR3 is 16 residues long. Here the CDR3 DNA reads TGTGCCAGTAGTATAAGAGCGGGGTCCTCCTACAATGAGCAGTTCTTC. This codes for CASSIRAGSSYNEQFF. The whole variable domain, remainder taken from reference TRBV19 and TRBJ2-1, is DGGITQSPKYLFRKEGQNVTLSCEQNLNHDAMYWYRQDPGQGLRLIYYSQIVNDFQKGDIAEGYSVSREKKESFPLTVTSAQKNPTAFYLCASSIRAGSSYNEQFFGPGTRLTVL.

The chain combines TRBV29-1 with TRBJ1-2; D might be TRBD1 (5 bases). Trimming took off 2 bases at V and 8 bases at J, with 18 bases between the two ends. This CDR3 contains 14 residues. Germline V gives CDR1 SQVTM, CDR2 ANQGSEA. CDR3 residues: CSVEWPGNPGGYTF. The CDR3 DNA follows: TGCAGCGTTGAATGGCCAGGAAACCCAGGGGGCTACACCTTC.

Many counts were recorded for this clone. The V gene is TRBV4-3, the J gene TRBJ2-6; D is ambiguous. Germline loops: CDR1 LGHNA, CDR2 YSLEER. The V and J ends lost 0 bases and 0 bases respectively, with 3 bases between them. The CDR3 loop spans 15 amino acids. The CDR3 nucleotides read TGCGCCAGCAGCCAAGACGGCTCTGGGGCCAACGTCCTGACTTTC. Its translation is CASSQDGSGANVLTF.

CDR3 region: CASRTGTGRNTEAFF. CDR3 DNA: TGCGCCAGCAGAACCGGGACAGGGAGGAACACTGAAGCTTTCTTT. The rearrangement uses TRBV10-2 and TRBJ1-1, with 9 bases that match TRBD1. CDR1 and CDR2 from the germline V gene are WSHSY and SAAADI. With 6 bases clipped from V and 1 base from J, the junction kept 6 bases outside the gene matches. This CDR3 has 15 residues.

This clone was detected once. V and J are TRBV6-5 and TRBJ2-5; D may be TRBD2 (6 bases). CDR3 length: 15 amino acids. Germline-derived CDR1 and CDR2 are MNHEY and SVGAGI. The V gene lost 0 bases and the J gene lost 2 bases, with 10 bases spanning the gap. The CDR3, as DNA: TGTGCCAGCAGTTACTCGGCGGGGCAGCAAGAGACCCAGTACTTC. Translated: CASSYSAGQQETQYF.

The chain is built from TRBV12-5 and TRBJ1-1, with 7 bases matching TRBD1. Germline V lookup: CDR1 LGHNT, CDR2 FRNRAP. This CDR3 comprises 16 residues. The V and J ends lost 1 base and 0 bases, in that order; junction bases with no gene match: 5. The CDR3 is CASGLGQGTMNTEAFF. The CDR3 DNA reads TGTGCTAGTGGTTTGGGACAGGGAACCATGAACACTGAAGCTTTCTTT. The full variable domain, with the rest looked up from reference TRBV12-5 and TRBJ1-1, is DARVTQTPRHKVTEMGQEVTMRCQPILGHNTVFWYRQTMMQGLELLAYFRNRAPLDDSGMPKDRFSAEMPDATLATLKIQPSEPRDSAVYFCASGLGQGTMNTEAFFGQGTRLTVV.

This clone was recorded only once. This sequence joins TRBV7-9 and TRBJ2-7; D remains unclear. Looked up from germline, CDR1 is SEHNR and CDR2 is FQNEAQ (reference sequence). The CDR3 is 13 residues long. The V gene lost 5 bases and the J gene lost 7 bases, with 15 bases spanning the gap. DNA of the CDR3: TGTGCCAGCAGCCCCCCTTTCACGGGTGAGCAGTACTTC. This codes for CASSPPFTGEQYF.

The rearrangement joins TRBV4-3 to TRBJ1-5; tentatively, D is TRBD1 (6 bases). Looked up from germline, CDR1 is LGHNA and CDR2 is YSLEER. Trimming stripped 1 base from V and 3 bases from J, with 10 bases between. The CDR3 runs 15 residues. The CDR3 spells CASSQGWTVNQPQHF. In nucleotides, the CDR3 is TGCGCCAGCAGCCAAGGTTGGACAGTCAATCAGCCCCAGCATTTT.

This clone was observed a handful of times. The same CDR3 also results from other DNA sequences found in this sample. This chain joins TRBV6-5 and TRBJ2-7; D gene uncertain. The CDR3 is 11 residues long. Trimming shortened V by 6 bases and J by 0 bases, and 3 bases separated the two germline ends. Germline V gene lookup returns CDR1 MNHEY and CDR2 SVGAGI. Here the CDR3 reads CASRGSYEQYF. The CDR3 DNA reads as TGTGCCAGCAGGGGCTCCTACGAGCAGTACTTC.

V is TRBV18 and J is TRBJ2-6, with TRBD1 identical over 7 bases. The CDR3 is 18 amino acids. The V and J ends lost 4 bases and 2 bases, in that order; junction bases with no gene match: 11. CDR1 is KGHSH, CDR2 LQKENI, per germline. In DNA form, the CDR3 reads TGTGCCAGCTCACGGATACAGGGGCTAAGTACTGGGGCCAACGTCCTGACTTTC. Protein sequence: CASSRIQGLSTGANVLTF. Variable domain in full (rest from reference TRBV18 and TRBJ2-6): NAGVMQNPRHLVRRRGQEARLRCSPMKGHSHVYWYRQLPEEGLKFMVYLQKENIIDESGMPKERFSAEFPKEGPSILRIQQVVRGDSAAYFCASSRIQGLSTGANVLTFGAGSRLTVL.

This clone was recorded once. The rearrangement links TRBV3-1 (or the pseudogene TRBV3-2) to TRBJ2-3, with D perhaps given as TRBD1 or TRBD2 (6 bases each). V shed 5 bases and J shed 4 bases, with 13 bases lying between them. The germline CDR1 and CDR2 sequences are LGHDT and YNNKEL (reference sequence). The CDR3 loop spans 14 amino acids. The CDR3 DNA sequence: TGTGCCAGCAGCAAAAGGGGGGAGCCAGATACGCAGTATTTT. The encoded protein is CASSKRGEPDTQYF.

V gene TRBV9 combines with J gene TRBJ2-1; 12 bases are shared with TRBD2. Germline CDR1 is SGDLS and CDR2 is YYNGEE. This CDR3 is built from 16 residues. The J segment lost 2 bases and the V segment lost 4 bases, leaving 4 bases of the junction unmatched. CDR3 bases: TGTGCCAGCAGCCTCCGACTAGCGGGAGCCTACAATGAGCAGTTCTTC. It translates to CASSLRLAGAYNEQFF.

This chain links TRBV24-1 with TRBJ2-1; a possible D gene is TRBD1 (7 bases). Germline V lookup: CDR1 KGHDR, CDR2 SFDVKD. This CDR3 is built from 17 residues. V dropped 3 bases and J dropped 5 bases, with 19 bases sitting between them. CDR3 sequence (DNA): TGTGCCACCAGTGATCAAAGACTAGGGGGCACCCACAATGAGCAGTTCTTC. It codes for CATSDQRLGGTHNEQFF.

V is TRBV19 and J is TRBJ2-6, with 7 bases identical to TRBD1. The CDR3 contains 15 residues. Germline CDR1 LNHDA, CDR2 SQIVND (reference sequence). The J segment lost 4 bases and the V segment lost 4 bases, leaving 4 bases of the junction unmatched. CDR3 DNA: TGTGCCAGTAGTAAGGGACAGACCGGGGCCAACGTCCTGACTTTC. The encoded protein is CASSKGQTGANVLTF. Looking up the rest from reference TRBV19 and TRBJ2-6 gives the full variable domain: DGGITQSPKYLFRKEGQNVTLSCEQNLNHDAMYWYRQDPGQGLRLIYYSQIVNDFQKGDIAEGYSVSREKKESFPLTVTSAQKNPTAFYLCASSKGQTGANVLTFGAGSRLTVL.

The gene calls are TRBV7-8 and TRBJ1-6; D gene uncertain. The V gene lost 5 bases and the J gene lost 6 bases, with 11 bases spanning the gap. Germline V gene data show CDR1 as SGHVS and CDR2 as FQNEAQ. The CDR3 extends over 14 amino acids. In DNA form, the CDR3 reads TGTGCCAGCAGCGACCGGGAGAGTAATTCACCCCTCCACTTT. Amino acid sequence: CASSDRESNSPLHF.

The chain joins TRBV18 to TRBJ1-2; D is possibly TRBD1 (5 bases). Germline loops: CDR1 KGHSH, CDR2 LQKENI. V lost 0 bases and J 4 bases, leaving 9 bases between the germline ends. The CDR3 is made up of 14 amino acids. CDR3 sequence reads: CASSPPGGAYGYTF. The CDR3 nucleotides are TGTGCCAGCTCACCACCGGGAGGGGCCTATGGCTACACCTTC.

The genes are TRBV5-8 and TRBJ1-1, with D hard to call. The CDR3 consists of 11 residues. Germline V gene sequence: CDR1 SGHTS, CDR2 YDEGEE. V lost 0 bases and J 7 bases, leaving 4 bases between the germline ends. The CDR3 region has the DNA TGTGCCAGCAGCTTGGCCGGTGAAGCTTTCTTT. Translation: CASSLAGEAFF.

The chain recombines TRBV7-2 with TRBJ2-7; D may be TRBD2 (6 bases). The length of the CDR3 is 15 residues. With 1 base removed from V and 2 bases from J, the gap between germline ends came to 12 bases. The germline V gene encodes CDR1 SGHTA and CDR2 FQGNSA. The CDR3 here is CASSLGGLTAYEQYF. CDR3 sequence (DNA): TGTGCCAGCAGCTTAGGGGGACTCACCGCCTACGAGCAGTACTTC.

The CDR3 DNA sequence: TGTGCCAGCAGCTTCCAGGGGGGAAGGAGCTCCTACAATGAGCAGTTCTTC. It specifies CASSFQGGRSSYNEQFF. This rearrangement joins TRBV7-2 to TRBJ2-1; perhaps TRBD1 as D (7 bases). Germline lookup yields CDR1 SGHTA and CDR2 FQGNSA. Trimming removed 3 bases at V and 0 bases at J, with 15 bases between. The CDR3 contains 17 residues.

J is TRBJ1-1 and V is TRBV6-4; D possibly corresponds to TRBD1 (6 bases). CDR3 length equals 13 residues. Trimming pared 5 bases from V and 2 bases from J, leaving 9 bases between. Germline lookup yields CDR1 MRHNA and CDR2 SNTAGT. CDR3 amino acids: CASSKGQNTEAFF. The CDR3 DNA reads as TGTGCCAGCAGTAAGGGACAAAACACTGAAGCTTTCTTT.

V gene TRBV27 combines with J gene TRBJ1-6; tentative D call: TRBD1 (6 bases). V was clipped by 5 bases and J by 4 bases, with 12 bases between them. The germline gives CDR1 MNHEY, CDR2 SMNVEV (reference sequence). This CDR3 spans 15 amino acids. This CDR3 reads CASSKTGQYNSPLHF. The CDR3 nucleotides read TGTGCCAGCAGTAAAACCGGACAGTATAATTCACCCCTCCACTTT.

This rearrangement joins TRBV5-1 to TRBJ1-1; D remains unclear. Trimming pared 4 bases from V and 1 base from J, leaving 17 bases between. This CDR3 contains 16 residues. Germline V CDR1 and CDR2: SGHRS, YFSETQ. CDR3 residues: CASSPTSLTRNTEAFF. The CDR3 DNA follows: TGCGCCAGCAGCCCTACTTCACTCACAAGGAACACTGAAGCTTTCTTT. Full variable domain (outside the CDR3, taken from reference TRBV5-1 and TRBJ1-1): KAGVTQTPRYLIKTRGQQVTLSCSPISGHRSVSWYQQTPGQGLQFLFEYFSETQRNKGNFPGRFSGRQFSNSRSEMNVSTLELGDSALYLCASSPTSLTRNTEAFFGQGTRLTVV.

This chain links TRBV27 with TRBJ2-7, with D possibly called TRBD1 or TRBD2 (5 bases each). V dropped 6 bases and J dropped 1 base, with 13 bases sitting between them. From germline, CDR1 is MNHEY and CDR2 SMNVEV (reference sequence). The length of the CDR3 is 14 residues. The CDR3 is CASSPWGKSYEQYF. CDR3 DNA sequence: TGTGCCAGCAGCCCGTGGGGGAAATCCTACGAGCAGTACTTC.

The chain joins TRBV4-3 to TRBJ2-2, with D perhaps given as TRBD1 or TRBD2 (5 bases each). The germline V and J ends were trimmed by 4 bases and 0 bases, with 9 bases remaining between them. The CDR3 extends over 15 amino acids. Germline values: CDR1 LGHNA, CDR2 YSLEER. CDR3 region: CASSLGTANTGELFF. In DNA, the CDR3 is TGCGCCAGCAGCCTCGGGACGGCGAACACCGGGGAGCTGTTTTTT.